Listed below are T cell receptor beta chains from one sample, sequenced in a study of shared clonotypes between healthy human individuals. Profiling relied on immunoSEQ multiplex PCR, and the TCRdb table lists in-frame clones only, not all of them. The sample includes hundreds of thousands of clones, around 79% of them seen just once. Specimen: PBMCs. These receptors were taken from a middle-aged woman in good health. Some clones in this sample may be carry-over from other donors' samples. Both conserved end residues are part of each CDR3. Each record gives: V gene, D gene, J gene, clone size, CDR3 protein, CDR3 DNA. The D gene is left open where the match is weak. Clone size is stated in some rows and not others, as once, few, many or a class when expanded.

TRBV7-9	NA	TRBJ2-5	NA	CASSFEGETQYF	TGTGCCAGCAGCTTTGAGGGGGAGACCCAGTACTTC
TRBV7-6	NA	TRBJ2-2	few	CASSSRQTGELFF	TGTGCCAGCAGCTCAAGACAGACCGGGGAGCTGTTTTTT
TRBV10-3	NA	TRBJ2-7	many	CASRDGDGEQYF	TGTGCCAGCCGGGACGGGGATGGGGAGCAGTACTTC
TRBV28	NA	TRBJ1-3	few	CASSSGYGAYSSGNTIYF	TGTGCCAGCAGTTCGGGTTATGGGGCCTATAGCTCTGGAAACACCATATATTTT
TRBV15	NA	TRBJ2-6	NA	CATSRGGSSGANVLTF	TGTGCCACCAGCAGAGGTGGATCCTCTGGGGCCAACGTCCTGACTTTC
TRBV11-2	NA	TRBJ2-5	NA	CASSLGRNRDQETQYF	TGTGCCAGCAGCTTAGGACGTAACAGGGATCAAGAGACCCAGTACTTC
TRBV6-1	NA	TRBJ1-3	NA	CASSEVRILGPTGNTIYF	TGTGCCAGCAGTGAAGTCCGTATACTGGGGCCTACTGGAAACACCATATATTTT
TRBV2	TRBD1	TRBJ1-3	many	CASRGQAGNTIYF	TGTGCCAGCAGGGGACAGGCTGGAAACACCATATATTTT
TRBV28	NA	TRBJ2-3	NA	CASSLGRETTQYF	TGTGCCAGCAGTTTAGGTAGGGAGACTACGCAGTATTTT
TRBV2	NA	TRBJ2-1	few	CASTGRGDNEQFF	TGTGCCAGCACGGGGAGAGGCGACAATGAGCAGTTCTTC
TRBV19	TRBD1	TRBJ2-1	NA	CASSNEQGDYHEQFF	TGTGCCAGTAGTAATGAACAGGGGGATTACCATGAGCAGTTCTTC
TRBV11-2	TRBD1	TRBJ1-4	few	CASSLHGTGVEKLFF	TGTGCCAGCAGCCTTCATGGGACAGGGGTTGAAAAACTGTTTTTT
TRBV27	NA	TRBJ2-3	NA	CASSSSRRGDTQYF	TGTGCCAGCAGTTCCTCTAGGCGCGGAGATACGCAGTATTTT
TRBV11-2	NA	TRBJ1-3	many	CASSLGDFSGNTIYF	TGTGCCAGCAGCTTAGGTGACTTCTCTGGAAACACCATATATTTT